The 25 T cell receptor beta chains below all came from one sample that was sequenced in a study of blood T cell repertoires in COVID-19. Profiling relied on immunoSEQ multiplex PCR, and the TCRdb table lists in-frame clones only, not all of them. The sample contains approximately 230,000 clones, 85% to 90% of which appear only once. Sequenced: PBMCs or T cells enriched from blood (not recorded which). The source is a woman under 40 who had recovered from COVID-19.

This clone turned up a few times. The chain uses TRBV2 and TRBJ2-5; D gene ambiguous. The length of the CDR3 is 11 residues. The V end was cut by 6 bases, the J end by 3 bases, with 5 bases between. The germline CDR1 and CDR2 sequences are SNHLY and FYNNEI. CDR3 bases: TGTGCCAGCAGCGTAAAAGAGACCCAGTACTTC. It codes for CASSVKETQYF.

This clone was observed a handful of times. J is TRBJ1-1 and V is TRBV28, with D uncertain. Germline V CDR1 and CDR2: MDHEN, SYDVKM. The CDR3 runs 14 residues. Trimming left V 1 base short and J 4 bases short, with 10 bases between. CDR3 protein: CASSLLFPPTEAFF. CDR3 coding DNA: TGTGCCAGCAGTTTATTATTCCCCCCCACTGAAGCTTTCTTT.

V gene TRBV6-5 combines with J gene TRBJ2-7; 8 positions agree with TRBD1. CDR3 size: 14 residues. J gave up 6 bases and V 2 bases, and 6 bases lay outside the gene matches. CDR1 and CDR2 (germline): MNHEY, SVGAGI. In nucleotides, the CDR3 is TGTGCCAGCAGTTACCTACCAGGACAGGGCGAGCAGTACTTC. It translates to CASSYLPGQGEQYF.

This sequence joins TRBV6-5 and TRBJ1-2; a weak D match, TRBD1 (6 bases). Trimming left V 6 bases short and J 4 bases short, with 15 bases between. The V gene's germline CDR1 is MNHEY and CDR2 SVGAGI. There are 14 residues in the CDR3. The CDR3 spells CASRRQGLGYGYTF. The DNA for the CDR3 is TGTGCCAGCAGGAGGCAGGGGCTTGGCTATGGCTACACCTTC.

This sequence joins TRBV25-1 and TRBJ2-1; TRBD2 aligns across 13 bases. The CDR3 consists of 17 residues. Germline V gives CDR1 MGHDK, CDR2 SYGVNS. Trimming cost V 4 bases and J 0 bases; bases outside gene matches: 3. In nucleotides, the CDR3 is TGTGCCAGCAGTGTAGGGACTAGCGGGAACTCCTACAATGAGCAGTTCTTC. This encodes CASSVGTSGNSYNEQFF.

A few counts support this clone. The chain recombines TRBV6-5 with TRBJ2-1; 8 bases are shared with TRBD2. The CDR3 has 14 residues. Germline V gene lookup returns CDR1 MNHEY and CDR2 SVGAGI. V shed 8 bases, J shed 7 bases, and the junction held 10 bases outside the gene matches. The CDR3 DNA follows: TGTGCCAGCGTGACGGGAGGGGACCGGAATGAGCAGTTCTTC. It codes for CASVTGGDRNEQFF.

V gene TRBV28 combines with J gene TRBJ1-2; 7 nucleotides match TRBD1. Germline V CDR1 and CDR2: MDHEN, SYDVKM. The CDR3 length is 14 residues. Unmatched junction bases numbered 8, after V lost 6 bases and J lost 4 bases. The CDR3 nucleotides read TGTGCCAGCAGGAAGGGGGCGGGCACCTATGGCTACACCTTC. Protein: CASRKGAGTYGYTF.

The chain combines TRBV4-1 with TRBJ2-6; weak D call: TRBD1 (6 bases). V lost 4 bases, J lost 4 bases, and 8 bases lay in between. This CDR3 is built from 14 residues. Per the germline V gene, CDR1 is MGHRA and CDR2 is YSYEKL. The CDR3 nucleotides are TGCGCCAGCAGCCCAGGGGTCGGGGCCAACGTCCTGACTTTC. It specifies CASSPGVGANVLTF.

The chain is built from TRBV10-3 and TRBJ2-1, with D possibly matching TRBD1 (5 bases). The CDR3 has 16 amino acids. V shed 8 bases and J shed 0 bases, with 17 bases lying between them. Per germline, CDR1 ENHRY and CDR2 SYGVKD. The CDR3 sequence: CAIQGTGHLSYNEQFF. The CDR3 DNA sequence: TGTGCCATCCAAGGAACAGGTCACCTCTCCTACAATGAGCAGTTCTTC.

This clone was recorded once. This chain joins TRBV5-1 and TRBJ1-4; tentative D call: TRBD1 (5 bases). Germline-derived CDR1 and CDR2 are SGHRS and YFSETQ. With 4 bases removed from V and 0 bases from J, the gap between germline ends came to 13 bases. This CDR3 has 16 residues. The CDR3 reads CASSPGSGATNEKLFF. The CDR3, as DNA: TGCGCCAGCAGCCCGGGTTCGGGGGCAACTAATGAAAAACTGTTTTTT.

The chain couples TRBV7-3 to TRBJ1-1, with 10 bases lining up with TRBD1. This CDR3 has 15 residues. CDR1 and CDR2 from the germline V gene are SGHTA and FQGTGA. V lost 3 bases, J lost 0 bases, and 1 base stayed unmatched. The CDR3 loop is CASSLGQGMNTEAFF. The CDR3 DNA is TGTGCCAGCAGCTTGGGACAGGGGATGAACACTGAAGCTTTCTTT.

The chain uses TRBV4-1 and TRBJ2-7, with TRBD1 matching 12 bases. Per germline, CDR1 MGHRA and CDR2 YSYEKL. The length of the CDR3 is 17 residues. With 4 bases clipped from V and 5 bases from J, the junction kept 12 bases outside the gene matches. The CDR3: CASSPQGGTGGFHEQYF. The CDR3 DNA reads TGCGCCAGCAGCCCCCAGGGAGGGACAGGGGGCTTCCACGAGCAGTACTTC.

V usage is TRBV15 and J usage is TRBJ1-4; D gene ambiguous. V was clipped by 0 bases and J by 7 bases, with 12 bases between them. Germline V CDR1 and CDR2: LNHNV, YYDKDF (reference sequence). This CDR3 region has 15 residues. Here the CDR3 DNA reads TGTGCCACCAGCAGAGATCGGGTGGTGGGTGAAAAACTGTTTTTT. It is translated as CATSRDRVVGEKLFF.

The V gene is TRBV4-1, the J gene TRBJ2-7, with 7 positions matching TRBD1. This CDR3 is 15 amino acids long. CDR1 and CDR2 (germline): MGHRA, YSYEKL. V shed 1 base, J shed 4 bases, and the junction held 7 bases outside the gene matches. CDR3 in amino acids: CASSQGMGQLYEQYF. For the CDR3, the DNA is TGCGCCAGCAGCCAAGGCATGGGACAGCTATACGAGCAGTACTTC.

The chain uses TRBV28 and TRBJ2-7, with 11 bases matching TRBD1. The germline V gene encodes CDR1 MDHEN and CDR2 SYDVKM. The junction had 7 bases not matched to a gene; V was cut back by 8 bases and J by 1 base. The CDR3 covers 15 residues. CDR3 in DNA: TGTGCCAGCTGGGCGGGGGACAGGGGGTCCTACGAGCAGTACTTC. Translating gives CASWAGDRGSYEQYF. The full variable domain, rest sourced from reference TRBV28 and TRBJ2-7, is DVKVTQSSRYLVKRTGEKVFLECVQDMDHENMFWYRQDPGLGLRLIYFSYDVKMKEKGDIPEGYSVSREKKERFSLILESASTNQTSMYLCASWAGDRGSYEQYFGPGTRLTVT.

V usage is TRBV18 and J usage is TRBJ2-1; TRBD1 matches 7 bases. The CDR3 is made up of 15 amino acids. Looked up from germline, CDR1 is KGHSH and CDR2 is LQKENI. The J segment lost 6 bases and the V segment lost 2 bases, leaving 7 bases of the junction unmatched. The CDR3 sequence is CASSPSGTDRNEQFF. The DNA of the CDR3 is TGTGCCAGCTCACCATCCGGGACAGATCGCAATGAGCAGTTCTTC.

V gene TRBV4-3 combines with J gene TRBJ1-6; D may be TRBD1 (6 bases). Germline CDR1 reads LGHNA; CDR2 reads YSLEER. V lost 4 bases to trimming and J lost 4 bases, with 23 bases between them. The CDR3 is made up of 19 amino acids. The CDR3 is CASSPRLGPGQGYNSPLHF. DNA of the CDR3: TGCGCCAGCAGCCCGCGTTTGGGGCCGGGACAAGGTTATAATTCACCCCTCCACTTT.

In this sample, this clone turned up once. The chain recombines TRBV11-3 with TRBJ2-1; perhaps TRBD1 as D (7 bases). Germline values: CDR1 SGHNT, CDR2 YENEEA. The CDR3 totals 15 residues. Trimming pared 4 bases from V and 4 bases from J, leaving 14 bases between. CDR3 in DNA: TGTGCCAGCAGCTCTAGGGGGCGGGGATACAATGAGCAGTTCTTC. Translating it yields CASSSRGRGYNEQFF.

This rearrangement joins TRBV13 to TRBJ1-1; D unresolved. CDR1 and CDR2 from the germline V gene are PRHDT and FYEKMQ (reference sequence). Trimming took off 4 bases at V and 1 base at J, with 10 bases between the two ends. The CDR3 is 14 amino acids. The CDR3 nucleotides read TGTGCCAGCAGCTCCCCTTCTAGGAACACTGAAGCTTTCTTT. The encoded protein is CASSSPSRNTEAFF.

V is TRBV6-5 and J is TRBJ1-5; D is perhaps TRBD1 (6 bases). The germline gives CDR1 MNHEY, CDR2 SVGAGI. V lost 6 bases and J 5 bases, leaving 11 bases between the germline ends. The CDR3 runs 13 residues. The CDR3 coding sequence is TGTGCCAGCAGACGACAGGTGGATCAGCCCCAGCATTTT. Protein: CASRRQVDQPQHF.

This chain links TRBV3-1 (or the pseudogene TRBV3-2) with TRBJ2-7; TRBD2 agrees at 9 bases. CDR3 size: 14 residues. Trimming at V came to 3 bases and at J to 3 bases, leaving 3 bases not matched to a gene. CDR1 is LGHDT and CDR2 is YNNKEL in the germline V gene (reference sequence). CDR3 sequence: CASSHGGRDYEQYF. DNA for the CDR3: TGTGCCAGCAGCCATGGCGGGAGGGACTACGAGCAGTACTTC.

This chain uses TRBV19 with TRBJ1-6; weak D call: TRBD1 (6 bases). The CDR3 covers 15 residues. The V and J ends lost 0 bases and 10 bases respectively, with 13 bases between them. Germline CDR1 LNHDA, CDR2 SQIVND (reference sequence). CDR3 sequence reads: CASSIDSGDGSPLHF. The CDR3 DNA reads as TGTGCCAGTAGTATAGATTCAGGGGACGGATCACCCCTCCACTTT.

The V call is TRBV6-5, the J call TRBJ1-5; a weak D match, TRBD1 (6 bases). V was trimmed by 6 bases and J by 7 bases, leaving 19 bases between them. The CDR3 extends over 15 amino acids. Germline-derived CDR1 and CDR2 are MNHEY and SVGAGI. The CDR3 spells CASSRDTGTGQPQHF. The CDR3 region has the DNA TGTGCCAGCAGCCGGGACACTGGGACGGGACAGCCCCAGCATTTT.

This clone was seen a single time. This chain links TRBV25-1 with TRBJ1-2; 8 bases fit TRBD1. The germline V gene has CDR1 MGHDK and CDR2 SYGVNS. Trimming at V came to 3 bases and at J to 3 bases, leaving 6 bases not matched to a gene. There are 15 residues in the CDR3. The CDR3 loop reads CASSDPGQGDYGYTF. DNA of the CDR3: TGTGCCAGCAGTGACCCCGGACAGGGAGACTATGGCTACACCTTC.

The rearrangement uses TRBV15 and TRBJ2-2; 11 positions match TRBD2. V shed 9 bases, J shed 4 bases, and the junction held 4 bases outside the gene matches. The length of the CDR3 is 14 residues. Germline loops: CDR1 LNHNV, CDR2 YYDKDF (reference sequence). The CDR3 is CATLAGGPTGELFF. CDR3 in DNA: TGTGCCACTCTAGCGGGGGGCCCCACCGGGGAGCTGTTTTTT.